The sequence of this TCR beta chain was determined in a study of cytomegalovirus exposure and HLA in healthy donors. Overall study context: A data release that came early held approximately 85 million unique TCRs from HLA-typed donors. Findings and limits, study-wide: Later work showed greater clonal expansion in HLA-associated TCR beta chains than in equally common others.

A multiplex PCR was run with 60 Vbeta primers and 13 Jbeta primers. Assay: immunoSEQ multiplex PCR; the TCRdb copy retains only in-frame clones and omits some. Of 160,000 or so clones in the sample, around 77% were seen once. CDR1 is MDHEN, CDR2 SYDVKM, per germline. Unmatched junction bases numbered 6, after V lost 2 bases and J lost 5 bases. The CDR3 contains 17 residues. Concerning this clone itself: Its target is not known.

Sequencing was done on a sample of PBMCs. The TCR originated in a man between 60 and 75 years old in good health and CMV-seronegative. The chain has TRBV28 and TRBJ2-2; TRBD1 aligns across 12 bases. Written as DNA, the CDR3 is TGTGCCAGCAGTTTACCGGGACAGGGGGCGGGAACCGGGGAGCTGTTTTTT. This translates into CASSLPGQGAGTGELFF.